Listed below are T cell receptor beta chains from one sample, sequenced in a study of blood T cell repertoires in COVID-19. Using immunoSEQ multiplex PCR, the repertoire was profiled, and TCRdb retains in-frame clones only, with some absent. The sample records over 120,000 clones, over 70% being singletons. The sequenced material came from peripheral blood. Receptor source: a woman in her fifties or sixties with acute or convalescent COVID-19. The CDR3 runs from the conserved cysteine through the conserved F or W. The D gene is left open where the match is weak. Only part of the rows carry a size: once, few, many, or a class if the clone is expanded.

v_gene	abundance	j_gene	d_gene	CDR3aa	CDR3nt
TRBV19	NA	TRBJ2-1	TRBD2	CASSAGGQANEQFF	TGTGCCAGTAGTGCGGGAGGGCAGGCCAATGAGCAGTTCTTC
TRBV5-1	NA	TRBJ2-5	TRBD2	CASSTTSAQETQYF	TGCGCCAGCAGCACCACTAGCGCGCAAGAGACCCAGTACTTC
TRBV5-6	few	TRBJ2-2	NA	CASSLAGDGTGELFF	TGTGCCAGCAGCTTGGCAGGGGATGGTACCGGGGAGCTGTTTTTT
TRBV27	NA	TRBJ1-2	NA	CASSLSTGYGYTF	TGTGCCAGCAGTTTATCTACAGGGTACGGCTACACCTTC
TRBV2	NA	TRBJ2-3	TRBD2	CASSHGLAVGADTQYF	TGTGCCAGCAGTCATGGACTAGCAGTGGGGGCAGATACGCAGTATTTT
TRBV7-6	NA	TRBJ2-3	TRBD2	CASSLALAGQTDTQYF	TGTGCCAGCAGCTTAGCACTAGCGGGACAAACCGATACGCAGTATTTT
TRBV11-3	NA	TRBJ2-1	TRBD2	CASSFGIAGANEQFF	TGTGCCAGCAGCTTTGGGATAGCGGGAGCCAATGAGCAGTTCTTC
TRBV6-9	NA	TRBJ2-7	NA	CASSYSGAGELTYEQYF	TGTGCCAGCAGTTATTCGGGTGCCGGGGAGTTAACCTACGAGCAGTACTTC
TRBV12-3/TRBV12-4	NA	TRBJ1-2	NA	CASSSQQETGYTF	TGTGCCAGCAGTTCCCAACAGGAGACGGGCTACACCTTC
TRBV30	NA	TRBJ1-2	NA	CAWSVQGFGYGYTF	TGTGCCTGGAGCGTGCAGGGGTTTGGCTATGGCTACACCTTC